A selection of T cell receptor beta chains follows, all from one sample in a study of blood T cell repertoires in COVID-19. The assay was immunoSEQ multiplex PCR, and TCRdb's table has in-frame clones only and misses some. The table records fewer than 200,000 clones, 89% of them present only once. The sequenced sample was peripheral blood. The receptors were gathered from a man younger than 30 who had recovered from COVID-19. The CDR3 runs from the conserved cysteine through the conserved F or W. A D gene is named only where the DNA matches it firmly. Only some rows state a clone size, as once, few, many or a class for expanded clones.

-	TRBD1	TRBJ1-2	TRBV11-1	TGTGCCAGCAGCTTACTGGAAAGACAGGGGTACGGCTACACCTTC	CASSLLERQGYGYTF
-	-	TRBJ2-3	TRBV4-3	TGCGCCAGCAGCCAAGACGGGGATACAAGCACAGATACGCAGTATTTT	CASSQDGDTSTDTQYF
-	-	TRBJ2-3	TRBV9	TGTGCCAGCAGCGCCGGGGTTTCGATTAGCACAGATACGCAGTATTTT	CASSAGVSISTDTQYF
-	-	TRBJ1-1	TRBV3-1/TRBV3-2	TGTGCCAGCAGCCTTGGGAGTTCTAACACTGAAGCTTTCTTT	CASSLGSSNTEAFF
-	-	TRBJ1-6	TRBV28	TGTGCCAGCAGTTTCCCTCAGACCCGGGGATGGTCACCCCTCCACTTT	CASSFPQTRGWSPLHF
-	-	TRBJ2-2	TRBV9	TGTGCCAGCACCGTAGGTCCGGCCGGGGAGCTGTTTTTT	CASTVGPAGELFF
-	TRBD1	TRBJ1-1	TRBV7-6	TGTGCCAGCAGCTTGGGACAGGGAATAGTCACTGAAGCTTTCTTT	CASSLGQGIVTEAFF
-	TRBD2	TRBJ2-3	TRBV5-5	TGTGCCAGCACCTCCGGGACTAGCGGCACAGATACGCAGTATTTT	CASTSGTSGTDTQYF
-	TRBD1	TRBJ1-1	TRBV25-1	TGTGCCAGCAGTGAATACGGGACAGGGAATCGGGCTTTCTTT	CASSEYGTGNRAFF
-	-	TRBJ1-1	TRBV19	TGTGCCAGTAGACCCAGAGGAGGGACCGCCCTGGACACTGAAGCTTTCTTT	CASRPRGGTALDTEAFF
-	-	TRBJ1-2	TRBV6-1	TGTGCCAGCAGTGAAAGGCCGTCGTCAGGCTATGGCTACACCTTC	CASSERPSSGYGYTF
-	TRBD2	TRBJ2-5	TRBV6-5	TGTGCCAGCCGTATTACGACTAGCGGCCAAGAGACCCAGTACTTC	CASRITTSGQETQYF
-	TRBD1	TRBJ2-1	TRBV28	TGTGCCAGCAGTCCGCCGCGGGGACAGGTGAAGAATGAGCAGTTCTTC	CASSPPRGQVKNEQFF
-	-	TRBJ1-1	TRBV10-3	TGTGCCATCAGTCCCAGGGAGGGTGGCACTGAAGCTTTCTTT	CAISPREGGTEAFF
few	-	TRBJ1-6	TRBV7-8	TGTGCCAGCAGCTTGACAGATCAAAATTCACCCCTCCACTTT	CASSLTDQNSPLHF
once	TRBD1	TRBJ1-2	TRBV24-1	TGTGCCACCAGTGCCTCGGACAGGATCGATGGCTACACCTTC	CATSASDRIDGYTF
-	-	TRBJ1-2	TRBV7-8	TGTGCCAGCAGCCGAAAGGAGGGTATTGGCTACACCTTC	CASSRKEGIGYTF
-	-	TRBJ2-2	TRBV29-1	TGCAGCGTTGGACAGGCTATGACCGGGGAGCTGTTTTTT	CSVGQAMTGELFF
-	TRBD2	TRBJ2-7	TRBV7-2	TGTGCCAGCAGCTCTCGGGACTATCGTAGCGAGCAGTACTTC	CASSSRDYRSEQYF
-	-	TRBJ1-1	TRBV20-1	TGCAGTGCTCTATCCCACACTGAAGCTTTCTTT	CSALSHTEAFF
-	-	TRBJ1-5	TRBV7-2	TGTGCCAGCAGCTCGACAGCCGGATATAGCAATCAGCCCCAGCATTTT	CASSSTAGYSNQPQHF
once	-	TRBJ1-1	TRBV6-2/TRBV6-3	TGTGCCAGCAGTCCCCGCGGGGCTGCAGCTTTCTTT	CASSPRGAAAFF
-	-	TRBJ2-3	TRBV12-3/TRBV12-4	TGTGCCAGCAGACCCGGACTGCTGGATACGCAGTATTTT	CASRPGLLDTQYF
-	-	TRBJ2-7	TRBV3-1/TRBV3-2	TGTGCCAGCACCATAGGAGGTGGGTCCTACGAGCAGTACTTC	CASTIGGGSYEQYF
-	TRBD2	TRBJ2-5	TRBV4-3	TGCGCCAGCAGCCAAGGACTAGCGGGAGGGTCAGAGACCCAGTACTTC	CASSQGLAGGSETQYF
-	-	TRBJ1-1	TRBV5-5	TGTGCCAGCAGCTTGCTGGGTGGAGGCACTGAAGCTTTCTTT	CASSLLGGGTEAFF
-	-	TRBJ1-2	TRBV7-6	TGTGCCAGCAGCTTTAGGCTCCTTCGTTCGGGGAAAAACTATGGCTACACCTTC	CASSFRLLRSGKNYGYTF
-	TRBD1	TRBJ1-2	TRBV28	TGTGCCAGCAGCCATGACAGGGCCTCTGGCTACACCTTC	CASSHDRASGYTF
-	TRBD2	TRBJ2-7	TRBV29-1	TGCAGCGGAGCGGGGTCCTACGAGCAGTACTTC	CSGAGSYEQYF
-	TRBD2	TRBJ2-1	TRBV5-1	TGCGCCAGCAGCATGGGACTAGCGGGGGAGCAGTTCTTC	CASSMGLAGEQFF
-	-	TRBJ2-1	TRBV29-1	TGCAGCGTTGACGGTGTGGAGGGAGTCTACAATGAGCAGTTCTTC	CSVDGVEGVYNEQFF
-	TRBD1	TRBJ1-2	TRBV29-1	TGCAGCGTTGGCGACAGGGAGGACTATGGCTACACCTTC	CSVGDREDYGYTF
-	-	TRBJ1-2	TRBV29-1	TGCAGCGTGGACGCGGGAGATGGCTACACCTTC	CSVDAGDGYTF
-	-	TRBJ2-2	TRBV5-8	TGTGCCAGCAGCTTGTCAATCGGGACGAACACCGGGGAGCTGTTTTTT	CASSLSIGTNTGELFF
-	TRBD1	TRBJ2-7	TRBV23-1	TGCGCCAGCAGTCAATCGGGTAGGACAGGACCCTACGAGCAGTACTTC	CASSQSGRTGPYEQYF
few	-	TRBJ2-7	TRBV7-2	TGTGCCAGCAGCTTAGTATTGGACAGTTCCTACGAGCAGTACTTC	CASSLVLDSSYEQYF
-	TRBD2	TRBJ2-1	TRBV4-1	TGCGCCAGCAGCCAATTACGAAGAATAGCGGGAGTCGACAATGAGCAGTTCTTC	CASSQLRRIAGVDNEQFF
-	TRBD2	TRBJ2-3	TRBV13	TGTGCCAGCAGCTTAGGAGGAACTCGGGGGAGGGCCGGAACAGATACGCAGTATTTT	CASSLGGTRGRAGTDTQYF
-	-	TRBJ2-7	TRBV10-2	TGCGCCAGCAGTGCCACAGGGGAGCAGTACTTC	CASSATGEQYF
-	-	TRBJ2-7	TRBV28	TGTGCCAGCACCCCCTTGCGGGGCTACGAGCAGTACTTC	CASTPLRGYEQYF
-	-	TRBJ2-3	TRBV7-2	TGTGCCAGCAGCTTGGACTGGACAGCGAGGCAGTATTTT	CASSLDWTARQYF
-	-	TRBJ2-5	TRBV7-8	TGTGCCAGCAGCCCCCGGACAGGAAGTAGCGGAAAGGGTGCCCAAGAGACCCAGTACTTC	CASSPRTGSSGKGAQETQYF
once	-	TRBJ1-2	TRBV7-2	TGTGCCAGCAGCTTTTACAATGGCTACACCTTC	CASSFYNGYTF
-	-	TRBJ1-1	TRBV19	TGTGCCAGTAGCCTCGAGGGTAAGACGTGGGAGGGGAACACTGAAGCTTTCTTT	CASSLEGKTWEGNTEAFF
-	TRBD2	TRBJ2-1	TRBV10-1	TGCGCCAGCAGTGGTAAGCTAGCGGGAGACAATGAGCAGTTCTTC	CASSGKLAGDNEQFF
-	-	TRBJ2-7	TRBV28	TGTGCCAGCAGTTTTTTTGGGGGACTCTCGTATGTTCTCTACGAGCAGTACTTC	CASSFFGGLSYVLYEQYF
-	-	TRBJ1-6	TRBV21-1	TGTGCCAGCAGCAAAGATTACGAAGGGGGCAGCGCACCCCTCCACTTT	CASSKDYEGGSAPLHF
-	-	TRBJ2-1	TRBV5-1	TGCGCCAGCAGCTTGGGGACGGAAAGGGGTTACAATGAGCAGTTCTTC	CASSLGTERGYNEQFF
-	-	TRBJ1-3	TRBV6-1	TGTGCCAGCAGTCCTGACACAACTGGAAACACCATATATTTT	CASSPDTTGNTIYF
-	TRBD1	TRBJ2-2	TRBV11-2	TGTGCCAGCAGCTTAGGGGACAGGGGGCGGACCGGGGAGCTGTTTTTT	CASSLGDRGRTGELFF